One and the same sample provided the 8 T cell receptor beta chains below, sequenced in a study of blood T cell repertoires in COVID-19. Repertoires were generated with immunoSEQ multiplex PCR, while TCRdb's copy carries only in-frame clones and drops some. The table includes roughly 31,000 clones, 80% to 90% detected once. The sequenced sample consisted of peripheral blood. The source of these receptors is a man aged 80 or over with acute or convalescent COVID-19.

The V and J genes are TRBV19 and TRBJ2-3, with 9 bases matching TRBD2. Looked up from germline, CDR1 is LNHDA and CDR2 is SQIVND (reference sequence). The junction had 11 bases not matched to a gene; V was cut back by 7 bases and J by 15 bases. The CDR3 runs 12 residues. DNA of the CDR3: TGTGCCAGTACTGGTGGGCGGGGGGGCCCTTATTTT. This sequence encodes CASTGGRGGPYF. Supplemented by reference TRBV19 and TRBJ2-3, the full variable domain reads DGGITQSPKYLFRKEGQNVTLSCEQNLNHDAMYWYRQDPGQGLRLIYYSQIVNDFQKGDIAEGYSVSREKKESFPLTVTSAQKNPTAFYLCASTGGRGGPYFGPGTRLTVL.

J is TRBJ2-7 and V is TRBV29-1; D is perhaps TRBD1 (6 bases). The length of the CDR3 is 12 residues. Germline CDR1 reads SQVTM; CDR2 reads ANQGSEA. The DNA for the CDR3 is TGCGGGGGCAGGGCTGGGCCCTACGAGCAGTACTTC. Its protein is CGGRAGPYEQYF.

Here the CDR3 DNA reads TGCAGCGGTGACCCCGGGTCATACAATGAGCAGTTCTTC. Residues: CSGDPGSYNEQFF. The rearrangement joins TRBV29-1 to TRBJ2-1, with unresolved D. V shed 7 bases and J shed 4 bases, with 14 bases lying between them. CDR1 is SQVTM and CDR2 is ANQGSEA in the germline V gene. The length of the CDR3 is 13 residues.

The gene calls are TRBV12-3 or TRBV12-4 and TRBJ1-1; no definite D call. The germline V and J ends were trimmed by 1 base and 1 base, with 4 bases remaining between them. The CDR3 extends over 13 amino acids. The CDR3 sequence is CASSLGGNTEAFF. DNA for the CDR3: TGTGCCAGCAGTTTAGGAGGGAACACTGAAGCTTTCTTT.

The rearrangement links TRBV19 to TRBJ1-1; 7 bases fit TRBD1. This CDR3 has 15 residues. V lost 4 bases to trimming and J lost 1 base; unmatched junction nucleotides: 6. Germline lookup yields CDR1 LNHDA and CDR2 SQIVND (reference sequence). CDR3 sequence reads: CASSRDSVPNTEAFF. The CDR3 DNA follows: TGTGCCAGTAGTAGGGACAGTGTACCGAACACTGAAGCTTTCTTT.

The rearrangement uses TRBV9 and TRBJ1-1, with TRBD1 matching 7 bases. Germline-derived CDR1 and CDR2 are SGDLS and YYNGEE. This CDR3 is 14 amino acids long. V shed 2 bases, J shed 1 base, and the junction held 2 bases outside the gene matches. CDR3 coding DNA: TGTGCCAGCAGCGTGACAGGGAGGAACACTGAAGCTTTCTTT. It specifies CASSVTGRNTEAFF.

This clone was recorded once. V is TRBV27 and J is TRBJ2-7, with D maybe TRBD1 (8 bases). This CDR3 has 18 amino acids. The germline V and J ends were trimmed by 4 bases and 2 bases, with 24 bases remaining between them. The germline gives CDR1 MNHEY, CDR2 SMNVEV (reference sequence). This CDR3 reads CASSSPSRQGRGTYEQYF. The CDR3 DNA follows: TGTGCCAGCAGTTCCCCATCCCGACAGGGGAGGGGGACCTACGAGCAGTACTTC.

This chain connects TRBV7-2 to TRBJ2-7; 11 bases line up with TRBD2. With V trimmed by 6 bases and J by 0 bases, 1 base remained unmatched. The germline V gene encodes CDR1 SGHTA and CDR2 FQGNSA. The CDR3 is made up of 14 amino acids. CDR3 in DNA: TGTGCCAGCAGTAGCGGGGGGGACTCCTACGAGCAGTACTTC. Amino acid sequence: CASSSGGDSYEQYF.